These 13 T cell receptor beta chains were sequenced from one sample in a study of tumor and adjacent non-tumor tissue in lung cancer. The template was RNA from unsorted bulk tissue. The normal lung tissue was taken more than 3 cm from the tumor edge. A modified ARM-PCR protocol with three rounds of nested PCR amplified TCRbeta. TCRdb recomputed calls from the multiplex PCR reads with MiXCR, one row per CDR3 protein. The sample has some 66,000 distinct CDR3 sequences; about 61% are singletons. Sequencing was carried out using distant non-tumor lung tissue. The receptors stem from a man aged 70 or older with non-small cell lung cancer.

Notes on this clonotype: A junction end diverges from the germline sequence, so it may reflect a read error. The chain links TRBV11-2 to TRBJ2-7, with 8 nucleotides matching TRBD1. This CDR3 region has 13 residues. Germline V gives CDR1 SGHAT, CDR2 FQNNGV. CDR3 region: CANSRTGPCEQYF. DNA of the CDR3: TGTGCCAACAGCAGGACAGGGCCCTGCGAGCAGTACTTC.

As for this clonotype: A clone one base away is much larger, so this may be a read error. Here the CDR3 DNA reads TGTGCCAGCATACCCCCATTTGTGTGGGGGAAGGGTAGCAATGAGCAGTTCTTC. Its protein is CASIPPFVWGKGSNEQFF. This chain uses TRBV28 with TRBJ2-1, with D perhaps matching TRBD1 or TRBD2 (5 bases each). The CDR3 has 18 residues. Germline V CDR1 and CDR2: MDHEN, SYDVKM. Trimming left V 7 bases short and J 6 bases short, with 28 bases between.

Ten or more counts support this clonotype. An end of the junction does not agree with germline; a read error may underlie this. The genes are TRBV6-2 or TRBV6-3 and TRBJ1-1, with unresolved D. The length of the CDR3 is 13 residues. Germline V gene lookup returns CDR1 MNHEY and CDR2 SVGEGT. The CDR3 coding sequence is TGTGCCAGCAGCCGCTCGCAGAACGCTGAAGCTTTCTTT. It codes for CASSRSQNAEAFF.

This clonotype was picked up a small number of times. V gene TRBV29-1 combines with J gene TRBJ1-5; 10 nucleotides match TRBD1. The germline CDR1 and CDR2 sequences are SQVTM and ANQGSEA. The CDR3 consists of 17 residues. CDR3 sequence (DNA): TGCAGTGTAGACATAGGGACAGGGGATTCGAGCAATCAGCCCCAGCATTTT. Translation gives CSVDIGTGDSSNQPQHF.

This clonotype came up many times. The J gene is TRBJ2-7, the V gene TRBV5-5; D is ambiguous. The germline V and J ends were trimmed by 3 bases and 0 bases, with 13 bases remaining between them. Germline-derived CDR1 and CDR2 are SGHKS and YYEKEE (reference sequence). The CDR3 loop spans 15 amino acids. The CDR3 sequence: CASSSPRRGSYEQYF. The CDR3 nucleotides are TGTGCCAGCAGCTCCCCCCGCCGTGGCTCCTACGAGCAGTACTTC.

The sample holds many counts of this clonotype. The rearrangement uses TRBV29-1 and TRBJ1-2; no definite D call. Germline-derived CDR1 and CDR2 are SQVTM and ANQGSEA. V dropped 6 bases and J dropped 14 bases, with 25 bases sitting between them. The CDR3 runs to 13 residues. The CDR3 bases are TGCAGCGTCGCCTCGGCCAGTCCCGAGTCTTTTACCTTC. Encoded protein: CSVASASPESFTF.

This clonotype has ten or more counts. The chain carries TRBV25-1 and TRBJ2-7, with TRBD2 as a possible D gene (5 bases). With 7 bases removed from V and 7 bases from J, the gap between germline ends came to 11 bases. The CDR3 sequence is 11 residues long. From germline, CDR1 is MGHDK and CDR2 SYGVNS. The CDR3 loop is CASTRGKEQYF. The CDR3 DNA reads TGTGCCAGCACAAGAGGGAAAGAGCAGTACTTC.

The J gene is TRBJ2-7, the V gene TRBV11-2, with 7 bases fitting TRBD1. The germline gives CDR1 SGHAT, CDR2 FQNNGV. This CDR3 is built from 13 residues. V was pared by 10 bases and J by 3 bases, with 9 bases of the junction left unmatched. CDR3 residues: CAKSKTGIYEQYF. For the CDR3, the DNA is TGTGCCAAGAGCAAGACAGGGATCTACGAGCAGTACTTC.

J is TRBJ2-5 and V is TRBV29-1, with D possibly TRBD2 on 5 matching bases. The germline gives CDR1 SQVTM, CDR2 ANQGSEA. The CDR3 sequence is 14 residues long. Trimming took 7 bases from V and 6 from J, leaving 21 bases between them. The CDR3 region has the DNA TGCAGCGGAGGGCGACTCAACGGCAGGAAGACCCAGTACTTC. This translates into CSGGRLNGRKTQYF.

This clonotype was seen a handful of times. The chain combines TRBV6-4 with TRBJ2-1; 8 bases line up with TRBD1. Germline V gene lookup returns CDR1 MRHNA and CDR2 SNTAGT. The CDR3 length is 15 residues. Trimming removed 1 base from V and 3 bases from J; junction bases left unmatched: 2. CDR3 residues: CASSDYGTGYNEQFF. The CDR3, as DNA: TGTGCCAGCAGTGACTATGGGACAGGCTACAATGAGCAGTTCTTC.

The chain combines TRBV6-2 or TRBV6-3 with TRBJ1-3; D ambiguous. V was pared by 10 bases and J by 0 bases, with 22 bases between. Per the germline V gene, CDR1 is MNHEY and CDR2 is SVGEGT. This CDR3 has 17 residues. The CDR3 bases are TGTGCCAACAGCCGAGCCTGGGAAGCTTACTCTGGAAACACCATATATTTT. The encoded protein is CANSRAWEAYSGNTIYF.

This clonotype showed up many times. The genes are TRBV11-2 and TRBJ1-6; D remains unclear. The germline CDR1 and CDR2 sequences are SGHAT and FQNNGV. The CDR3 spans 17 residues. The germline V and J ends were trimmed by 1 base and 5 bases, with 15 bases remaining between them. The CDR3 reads CASSLVFSPANNSPLHF. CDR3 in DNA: TGTGCCAGCAGCTTAGTCTTCAGCCCAGCTAATAATTCACCCCTCCACTTT.

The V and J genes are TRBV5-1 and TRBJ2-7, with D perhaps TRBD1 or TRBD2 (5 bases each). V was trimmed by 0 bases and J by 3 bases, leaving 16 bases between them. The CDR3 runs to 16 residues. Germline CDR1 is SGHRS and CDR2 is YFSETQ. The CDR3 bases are TGCGCCAGCAGCTTGGCTATTTCGTCGAGGGGCTACGAGCAGTACGTC. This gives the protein CASSLAISSRGYEQYV.